This T cell receptor beta chain was recovered during a study of shared clonotypes between healthy human individuals. Whole-study findings and limits: It was expected that sequencing depth would affect clonotype sharing among donors.

Sequenced by immunoSEQ multiplex PCR; TCRdb stores in-frame clones only, minus some. The sample holds hundreds of thousands of clones, almost 97% seen once. Germline loops: CDR1 LGHNA, CDR2 YNFKEQ. Trimming cost V 1 base and J 6 bases, with 4 bases left between them. The CDR3 runs 12 residues. This clone has just a few counts. Its antigen is not known. Sequencing was performed on naive CD4+ T cells sorted from blood. The subset is: CD45RA+ positively selected. The chain is built from TRBV4-2 and TRBJ1-3; D is unresolved. This clonotype was obtained from a woman in her thirties in good health. CDR3: CASSQGLNTIYF. The CDR3, as DNA: TGTGCCAGCAGCCAAGGGTTAAACACCATATATTTT.